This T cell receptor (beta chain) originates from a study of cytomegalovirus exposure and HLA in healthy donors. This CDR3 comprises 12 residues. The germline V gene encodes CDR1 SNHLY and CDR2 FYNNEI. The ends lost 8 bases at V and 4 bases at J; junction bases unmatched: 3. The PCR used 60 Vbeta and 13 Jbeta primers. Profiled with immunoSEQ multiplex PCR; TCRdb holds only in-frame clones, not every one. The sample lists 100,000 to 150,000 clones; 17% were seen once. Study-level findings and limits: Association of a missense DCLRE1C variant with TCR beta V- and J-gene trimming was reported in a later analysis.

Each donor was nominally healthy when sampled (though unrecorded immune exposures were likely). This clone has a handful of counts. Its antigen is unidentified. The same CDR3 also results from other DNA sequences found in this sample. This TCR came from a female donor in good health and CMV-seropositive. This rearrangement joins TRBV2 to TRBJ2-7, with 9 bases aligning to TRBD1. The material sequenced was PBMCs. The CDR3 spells CASSGQGYEQYF. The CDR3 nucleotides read TGTGCCAGCTCGGGACAGGGATACGAGCAGTACTTC.